This note documents a single TCR beta chain sequence. Its cognate antigen is unknown. Germline-derived CDR1 and CDR2 are MNHEY and SMNVEV (reference sequence). V gave up 4 bases and J gave up 6 bases, with 14 bases separating them. CDR3 length equals 14 residues. Using unique molecular identifiers, the investigators prepared the TCRbeta library. TCRdb analysed the PCR reads with MiXCR anew, one entry per CDR3 protein. Of some 100,000 distinct CDR3 sequences listed, around a quarter were seen once; the top ten hold 20% to 25%. The sample originates from a study of T-cell reconstitution after alpha-beta-depleted transplantation in children. General observations from the study: Two months or so post-transplant, alpha-beta T cells reportedly derived from several hundred expanded graft clones. Newly generated T cells supplied most T-cell counts and diversity one year post-transplant.

Sequencing used PBMCs, obtained before TCRalphabeta/CD19-depleted stem cell transplant. The TCR was taken from a boy between 2 and 10 years old with acute lymphoblastic leukemia, due to receive a stem cell transplant. This sequence joins TRBV27 and TRBJ2-3, with D unresolved. The chain's CDR3 is CASSSAYLVDTQYF. Written as DNA, the CDR3 is TGTGCCAGCAGTTCGGCTTATCTAGTCGATACGCAGTATTTT.